A selection of T cell receptor beta chains follows, all from one sample in a study of T cells after yellow fever vaccination. MiXCR, run by TCRdb on the 5' RACE reads, gives a single entry per CDR3 protein. The sample holds 300,000 to 400,000 distinct CDR3 sequences; around 13% are singletons and the top ten take about 3%. Material: CD4+ T cells sorted from PBMCs, obtained 15 days after the yellow fever booster vaccination. These receptors all stem from a young man who received the YFV17D yellow fever vaccine. CDR3s include the opening cysteine and the closing phenylalanine or tryptophan. The D gene is left open where the match is weak. Only some rows state a clone size, as once, few, many or a class for expanded clones.

j_gene: TRBJ2-2
d_gene: -
v_gene: TRBV7-3
abundance: -
CDR3aa: CASSPSSVLNTGELFF
CDR3nt: TGTGCCAGCAGCCCTTCGTCGGTGCTGAACACCGGGGAGCTGTTTTTT

j_gene: TRBJ2-2
d_gene: TRBD1
v_gene: TRBV5-1
abundance: -
CDR3aa: CASLTGQGAGELFF
CDR3nt: TGCGCCAGCCTCACGGGACAGGGGGCCGGGGAGCTGTTTTTT

j_gene: TRBJ2-7
d_gene: -
v_gene: TRBV11-1
abundance: few
CDR3aa: CASSLLGSSYEQYF
CDR3nt: TGTGCCAGCAGCTTATTAGGGTCGAGCTACGAGCAGTACTTC

j_gene: TRBJ1-1
d_gene: -
v_gene: TRBV7-6
abundance: -
CDR3aa: CASSLGLGVTEAFF
CDR3nt: TGTGCCAGCAGCCTCGGGTTAGGGGTCACTGAAGCTTTCTTT

j_gene: TRBJ2-7
d_gene: -
v_gene: TRBV19
abundance: few
CDR3aa: CASSTPRGPRYF
CDR3nt: TGTGCCAGTAGTACACCACGGGGCCCCCGGTACTTC

j_gene: TRBJ1-2
d_gene: TRBD1
v_gene: TRBV6-5
abundance: -
CDR3aa: CASIGDGTGVVGNYGYTF
CDR3nt: TGTGCCAGCATAGGAGACGGGACAGGGGTGGTAGGAAACTATGGCTACACCTTC

j_gene: TRBJ2-1
d_gene: TRBD1
v_gene: TRBV6-6
abundance: few
CDR3aa: CASSGQGSSYNEQFF
CDR3nt: TGTGCCAGCAGCGGACAGGGAAGCTCCTACAATGAGCAGTTCTTC

j_gene: TRBJ2-3
d_gene: -
v_gene: TRBV20-1
abundance: -
CDR3aa: CSANQGLGTDTQYF
CDR3nt: TGCAGTGCTAATCAGGGTTTGGGCACAGATACGCAGTATTTT

j_gene: TRBJ2-5
d_gene: TRBD1
v_gene: TRBV5-6
abundance: few
CDR3aa: CASSLDDREETQYF
CDR3nt: TGTGCCAGCAGCTTGGACGACAGGGAAGAGACCCAGTACTTC

j_gene: TRBJ1-5
d_gene: -
v_gene: TRBV4-3
abundance: -
CDR3aa: CASSSGGGEQPQHF
CDR3nt: TGCGCCAGCAGCTCTGGGGGAGGAGAGCAGCCCCAGCATTTT

j_gene: TRBJ1-1
d_gene: -
v_gene: TRBV2
abundance: many
CDR3aa: CASSYDREAFF
CDR3nt: TGTGCCAGCAGTTACGACAGGGAAGCTTTCTTT

j_gene: TRBJ1-1
d_gene: -
v_gene: TRBV6-5
abundance: -
CDR3aa: CASSYVQGTEAFF
CDR3nt: TGTGCCAGCAGTTACGTACAGGGTACTGAAGCTTTCTTT

j_gene: TRBJ1-5
d_gene: -
v_gene: TRBV20-1
abundance: -
CDR3aa: CSARGPLYEPQHF
CDR3nt: TGCAGTGCGCGGGGACCGCTCTATGAGCCCCAGCATTTT

j_gene: TRBJ2-3
d_gene: TRBD2
v_gene: TRBV20-1
abundance: -
CDR3aa: CSARGGSSDTQYF
CDR3nt: TGCAGTGCTAGAGGCGGGAGCTCAGATACGCAGTATTTT

j_gene: TRBJ2-5
d_gene: TRBD2
v_gene: TRBV7-9
abundance: few
CDR3aa: CASSPRSTSGGGRETQYF
CDR3nt: TGTGCCAGCAGTCCACGTTCGACTAGCGGGGGGGGAAGAGAGACCCAGTACTTC

j_gene: TRBJ2-7
d_gene: -
v_gene: TRBV23-1
abundance: few
CDR3aa: CASSIAPSVTAYEQYF
CDR3nt: TGCGCCAGCAGTATAGCCCCGTCGGTCACCGCCTACGAGCAGTACTTC

j_gene: TRBJ1-6
d_gene: TRBD1
v_gene: TRBV5-1
abundance: few
CDR3aa: CASSSGQVSYNSPLHF
CDR3nt: TGCGCCAGCAGCTCCGGACAGGTCTCCTATAATTCACCCCTCCACTTT

j_gene: TRBJ1-3
d_gene: -
v_gene: TRBV24-1
abundance: -
CDR3aa: CATSDSRAGNTIYF
CDR3nt: TGTGCCACCAGTGATAGCAGGGCCGGAAACACCATATATTTT

j_gene: TRBJ1-1
d_gene: TRBD1
v_gene: TRBV18
abundance: -
CDR3aa: CASSPRTGGIAFF
CDR3nt: TGTGCCAGCTCACCGAGGACAGGGGGGATTGCTTTCTTT

j_gene: TRBJ2-3
d_gene: -
v_gene: TRBV15
abundance: many
CDR3aa: CATSRRPTDTQYF
CDR3nt: TGTGCCACCAGCAGACGGCCCACAGATACGCAGTATTTT

j_gene: TRBJ2-3
d_gene: -
v_gene: TRBV24-1
abundance: -
CDR3aa: CATSDQPDPDTQYF
CDR3nt: TGTGCCACCAGTGACCAACCGGACCCTGATACGCAGTATTTT

j_gene: TRBJ1-2
d_gene: -
v_gene: TRBV4-2
abundance: -
CDR3aa: CASSQDPRYGVGYTF
CDR3nt: TGTGCCAGCAGCCAAGATCCCAGGTACGGGGTCGGCTACACCTTC

j_gene: TRBJ1-1
d_gene: TRBD1
v_gene: TRBV28
abundance: -
CDR3aa: CASRYRQGKAFF
CDR3nt: TGTGCCAGCAGATACCGACAGGGAAAAGCTTTCTTT

j_gene: TRBJ1-4
d_gene: -
v_gene: TRBV20-1
abundance: -
CDR3aa: CSAWGGSNEKLFF
CDR3nt: TGCAGTGCTTGGGGGGGGAGTAATGAAAAACTGTTTTTT

j_gene: TRBJ1-2
d_gene: -
v_gene: TRBV5-1
abundance: few
CDR3aa: CASSLGRPGVNYGYTF
CDR3nt: TGCGCCAGCAGCTTGGGACGCCCGGGGGTGAACTATGGCTACACCTTC

j_gene: TRBJ2-1
d_gene: -
v_gene: TRBV15
abundance: many
CDR3aa: CATSGGTTGGGEQFF
CDR3nt: TGTGCCACCAGCGGGGGGACGACCGGAGGGGGTGAGCAGTTCTTC

j_gene: TRBJ2-3
d_gene: TRBD2
v_gene: TRBV4-3
abundance: -
CDR3aa: CASSHSSGGADTQYF
CDR3nt: TGCGCCAGCAGCCACTCTAGCGGGGGGGCAGATACGCAGTATTTT

j_gene: TRBJ1-5
d_gene: TRBD1
v_gene: TRBV2
abundance: few
CDR3aa: CASSEARGTGLDNQPQHF
CDR3nt: TGTGCCAGCAGTGAAGCGCGAGGGACAGGGCTCGACAATCAGCCCCAGCATTTT

j_gene: TRBJ1-6
d_gene: -
v_gene: TRBV7-3
abundance: few
CDR3aa: CASSLGVEGSPLHF
CDR3nt: TGTGCCAGCAGTCTCGGGGTGGAAGGTTCACCCCTCCACTTT

j_gene: TRBJ1-4
d_gene: -
v_gene: TRBV7-9
abundance: -
CDR3aa: CASSTPGINEKLFF
CDR3nt: TGTGCCAGCAGCACCCCCGGGATTAATGAAAAACTGTTTTTT

j_gene: TRBJ1-2
d_gene: -
v_gene: TRBV6-5
abundance: many
CDR3aa: CASSRFGDYGYTF
CDR3nt: TGTGCCAGCTCCAGGTTCGGGGACTATGGCTACACCTTC

j_gene: TRBJ2-7
d_gene: TRBD2
v_gene: TRBV5-4
abundance: few
CDR3aa: CASSLAAGGSYEQYF
CDR3nt: TGTGCCAGCAGCTTGGCAGCGGGGGGCTCCTACGAGCAGTACTTC

j_gene: TRBJ2-7
d_gene: TRBD2
v_gene: TRBV6-2/TRBV6-3
abundance: many
CDR3aa: CASHRDYNSYEQYF
CDR3nt: TGTGCCAGCCACCGGGACTACAACTCCTACGAGCAGTACTTC

j_gene: TRBJ2-5
d_gene: TRBD1
v_gene: TRBV5-6
abundance: -
CDR3aa: CASSLRVRGPETQYF
CDR3nt: TGTGCCAGCAGCTTGAGGGTTAGGGGGCCCGAGACCCAGTACTTC

j_gene: TRBJ2-6
d_gene: TRBD1
v_gene: TRBV9
abundance: -
CDR3aa: CASSGYLRDRSSGANVLTF
CDR3nt: TGTGCCAGCAGCGGCTACCTCCGGGACAGAAGCTCTGGGGCCAACGTCCTGACTTTC

j_gene: TRBJ2-3
d_gene: TRBD2
v_gene: TRBV7-2
abundance: few
CDR3aa: CASSQGSGGTGTDTQYF
CDR3nt: TGTGCCAGCAGCCAAGGGTCCGGGGGGACGGGCACAGATACGCAGTATTTT

j_gene: TRBJ2-2
d_gene: -
v_gene: TRBV10-3
abundance: -
CDR3aa: CAIKESNEGNRELFF
CDR3nt: TGTGCCATCAAGGAGTCGAATGAGGGGAATAGGGAGCTGTTTTTT

j_gene: TRBJ1-2
d_gene: -
v_gene: TRBV4-3
abundance: few
CDR3aa: CASSQDDWGLNYGYTF
CDR3nt: TGCGCCAGCAGCCAAGATGATTGGGGGCTTAACTATGGCTACACCTTC

j_gene: TRBJ2-5
d_gene: TRBD1
v_gene: TRBV9
abundance: -
CDR3aa: CASSVEQGAEETQYF
CDR3nt: TGTGCCAGCAGCGTCGAACAGGGGGCCGAAGAGACCCAGTACTTC

j_gene: TRBJ2-7
d_gene: -
v_gene: TRBV2
abundance: many
CDR3aa: CASTPGYEQYF
CDR3nt: TGTGCCAGCACCCCAGGATACGAGCAGTACTTC

j_gene: TRBJ1-2
d_gene: -
v_gene: TRBV12-3/TRBV12-4
abundance: few
CDR3aa: CASSLATWGGYTF
CDR3nt: TGTGCCAGCAGTTTAGCTACCTGGGGGGGCTACACCTTC

j_gene: TRBJ1-3
d_gene: -
v_gene: TRBV12-3/TRBV12-4
abundance: few
CDR3aa: CASSLLGNGNTIYF
CDR3nt: TGTGCCAGCAGTTTATTGGGCAATGGAAACACCATATATTTT

j_gene: TRBJ2-7
d_gene: -
v_gene: TRBV20-1
abundance: many
CDR3aa: CSASGGVGGSGSYEQYF
CDR3nt: TGCAGTGCTAGTGGAGGGGTAGGAGGGTCTGGGTCCTACGAGCAGTACTTC

j_gene: TRBJ2-1
d_gene: -
v_gene: TRBV6-5
abundance: few
CDR3aa: CASSPGTPLYNEQFF
CDR3nt: TGTGCCAGCAGTCCCGGGACTCCGCTCTACAATGAGCAGTTCTTC

j_gene: TRBJ2-1
d_gene: -
v_gene: TRBV7-9
abundance: -
CDR3aa: CASSGGPADYNEQFF
CDR3nt: TGTGCCAGCAGCGGGGGTCCGGCCGACTACAATGAGCAGTTCTTC

j_gene: TRBJ1-1
d_gene: -
v_gene: TRBV5-6
abundance: few
CDR3aa: CASRVGTRNTEAFF
CDR3nt: TGTGCCAGCAGAGTAGGGACAAGGAACACTGAAGCTTTCTTT

j_gene: TRBJ2-5
d_gene: -
v_gene: TRBV18
abundance: -
CDR3aa: CASSPSSAGETQYF
CDR3nt: TGTGCCAGCTCACCCTCGTCGGCGGGGGAGACCCAGTACTTC

j_gene: TRBJ1-1
d_gene: -
v_gene: TRBV18
abundance: -
CDR3aa: CASSPTGPVNTEAFF
CDR3nt: TGTGCCAGCTCACCAACGGGGCCAGTGAACACTGAAGCTTTCTTT

j_gene: TRBJ1-1
d_gene: TRBD1
v_gene: TRBV20-1
abundance: -
CDR3aa: CSASRTGNTEAFF
CDR3nt: TGCAGTGCTTCCCGGACAGGGAACACTGAAGCTTTCTTT

j_gene: TRBJ1-5
d_gene: -
v_gene: TRBV12-3/TRBV12-4
abundance: -
CDR3aa: CASIGNQPQHF
CDR3nt: TGTGCCAGTATTGGTAATCAGCCCCAGCATTTT

j_gene: TRBJ2-2
d_gene: TRBD1
v_gene: TRBV5-1
abundance: -
CDR3aa: CASSLLNLRGPNTGELFF
CDR3nt: TGCGCCAGCAGCTTGCTCAACCTCAGGGGGCCGAACACCGGGGAGCTGTTTTTT

j_gene: TRBJ2-1
d_gene: TRBD2
v_gene: TRBV7-2
abundance: once
CDR3aa: CASSLGLAGYEQFF
CDR3nt: TGTGCCAGCAGTCTAGGACTAGCGGGGTATGAGCAGTTCTTC

j_gene: TRBJ1-6
d_gene: -
v_gene: TRBV6-1
abundance: few
CDR3aa: CASSADLLVHF
CDR3nt: TGTGCCAGCAGTGCGGACTTACTAGTCCACTTT

j_gene: TRBJ1-1
d_gene: -
v_gene: TRBV11-3
abundance: -
CDR3aa: CASSSDRHTEAFF
CDR3nt: TGTGCCAGCAGCTCGGACAGACACACTGAAGCTTTCTTT

j_gene: TRBJ2-2
d_gene: -
v_gene: TRBV5-1
abundance: many
CDR3aa: CASLPGGGPVPGELFF
CDR3nt: TGCGCCAGCCTACCGGGGGGCGGACCGGTCCCCGGGGAGCTGTTTTTT

j_gene: TRBJ2-6
d_gene: -
v_gene: TRBV11-2
abundance: -
CDR3aa: CASSSPRTVSSGANVLTF
CDR3nt: TGTGCCAGCAGCTCACCCAGGACGGTGAGCTCTGGGGCCAACGTCCTGACTTTC

j_gene: TRBJ1-2
d_gene: -
v_gene: TRBV5-1
abundance: many
CDR3aa: CASSPGSVQGHGYTF
CDR3nt: TGCGCCAGCAGCCCCGGGTCAGTACAGGGCCACGGCTACACCTTC

j_gene: TRBJ2-7
d_gene: TRBD1
v_gene: TRBV5-1
abundance: many
CDR3aa: CASSGQGASYEQYF
CDR3nt: TGCGCCAGCAGCGGACAGGGCGCCTCCTACGAGCAGTACTTC

j_gene: TRBJ2-3
d_gene: -
v_gene: TRBV7-2
abundance: few
CDR3aa: CASSLNGGNGDTQYF
CDR3nt: TGTGCCAGCAGCTTAAATGGTGGAAACGGGGATACGCAGTATTTT

j_gene: TRBJ2-5
d_gene: -
v_gene: TRBV9
abundance: many
CDR3aa: CASNRQGQETQYF
CDR3nt: TGTGCCAGCAACCGGCAGGGGCAAGAGACCCAGTACTTC